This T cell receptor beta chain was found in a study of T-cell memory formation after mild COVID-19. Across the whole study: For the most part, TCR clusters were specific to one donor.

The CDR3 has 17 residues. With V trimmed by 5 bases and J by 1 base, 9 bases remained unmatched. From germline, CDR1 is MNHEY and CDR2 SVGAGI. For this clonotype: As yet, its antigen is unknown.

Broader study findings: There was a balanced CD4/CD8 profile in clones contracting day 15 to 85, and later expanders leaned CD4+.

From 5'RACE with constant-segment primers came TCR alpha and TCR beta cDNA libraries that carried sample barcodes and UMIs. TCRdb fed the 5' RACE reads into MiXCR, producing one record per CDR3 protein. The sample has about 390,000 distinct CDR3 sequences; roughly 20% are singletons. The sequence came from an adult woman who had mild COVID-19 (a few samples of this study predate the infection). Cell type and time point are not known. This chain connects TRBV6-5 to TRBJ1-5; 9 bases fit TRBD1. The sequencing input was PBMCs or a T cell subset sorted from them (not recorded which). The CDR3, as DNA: TGTGCCAGCAGTCCACTCGGGACAGGGTTGAGCAATCAGCCCCAGCATTTT. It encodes CASSPLGTGLSNQPQHF.